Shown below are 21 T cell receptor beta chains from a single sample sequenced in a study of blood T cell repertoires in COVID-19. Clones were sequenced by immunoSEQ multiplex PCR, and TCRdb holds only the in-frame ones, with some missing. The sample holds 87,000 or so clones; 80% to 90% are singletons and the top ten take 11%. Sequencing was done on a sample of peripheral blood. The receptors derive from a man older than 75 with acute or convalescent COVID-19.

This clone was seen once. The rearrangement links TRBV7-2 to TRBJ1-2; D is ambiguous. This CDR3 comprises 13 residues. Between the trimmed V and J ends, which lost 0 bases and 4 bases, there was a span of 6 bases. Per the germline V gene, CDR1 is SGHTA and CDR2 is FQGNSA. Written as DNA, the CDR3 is TGTGCCAGCAGCTTAGCCGAGGGCTATGGCTACACCTTC. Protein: CASSLAEGYGYTF.

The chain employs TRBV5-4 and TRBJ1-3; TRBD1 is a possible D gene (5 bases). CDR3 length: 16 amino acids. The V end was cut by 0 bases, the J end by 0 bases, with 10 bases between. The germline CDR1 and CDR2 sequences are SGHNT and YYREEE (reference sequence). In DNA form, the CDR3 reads TGTGCCAGCAGCTTGGCGGGGGGGGTCTCTGGAAACACCATATATTTT. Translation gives CASSLAGGVSGNTIYF.

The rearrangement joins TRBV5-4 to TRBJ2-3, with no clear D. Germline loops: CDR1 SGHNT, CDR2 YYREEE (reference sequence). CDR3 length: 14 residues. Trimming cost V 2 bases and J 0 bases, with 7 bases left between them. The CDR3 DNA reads TGTGCCAGCAGCTTTTACGGGAGCACAGATACGCAGTATTTT. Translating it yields CASSFYGSTDTQYF.

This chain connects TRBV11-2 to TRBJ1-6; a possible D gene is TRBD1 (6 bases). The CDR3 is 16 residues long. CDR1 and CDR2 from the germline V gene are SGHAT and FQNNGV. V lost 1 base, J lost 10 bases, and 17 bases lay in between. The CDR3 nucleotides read TGTGCCAGCAGCTTAGCGGCGGCAGAGGGGGTGTCACCCCTCCACTTT. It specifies CASSLAAAEGVSPLHF.

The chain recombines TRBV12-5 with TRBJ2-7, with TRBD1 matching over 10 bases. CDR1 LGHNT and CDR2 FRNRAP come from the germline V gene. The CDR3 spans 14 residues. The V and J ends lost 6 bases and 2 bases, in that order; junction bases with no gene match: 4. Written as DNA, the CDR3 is TGTGCTAGTGGCCCCGGGACAGGGGCCTACGAGCAGTACTTC. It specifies CASGPGTGAYEQYF. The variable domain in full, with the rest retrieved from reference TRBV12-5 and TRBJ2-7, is DARVTQTPRHKVTEMGQEVTMRCQPILGHNTVFWYRQTMMQGLELLAYFRNRAPLDDSGMPKDRFSAEMPDATLATLKIQPSEPRDSAVYFCASGPGTGAYEQYFGPGTRLTVT.

The CDR3 DNA sequence: TGCGCCAGCAGCCCGGGACAGGGGGGCACAGATACGCAGTATTTT. Protein product: CASSPGQGGTDTQYF. V is TRBV5-1 and J is TRBJ2-3; 11 nucleotides agree with TRBD1. CDR3 length equals 15 residues. J was trimmed by 1 base and V by 4 bases; bases with no gene match: 2. Germline values: CDR1 SGHRS, CDR2 YFSETQ. Complete variable domain (other parts from reference TRBV5-1 and TRBJ2-3): KAGVTQTPRYLIKTRGQQVTLSCSPISGHRSVSWYQQTPGQGLQFLFEYFSETQRNKGNFPGRFSGRQFSNSRSEMNVSTLELGDSALYLCASSPGQGGTDTQYFGPGTRLTVL.

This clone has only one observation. The CDR3 region has the DNA TGTGCCAGCATTCCCCCGGAGGGGGGGAGGACTGAAGCTTTCTTT. Its protein product is CASIPPEGGRTEAFF. The chain links TRBV6-6 to TRBJ1-1, with D possibly TRBD1 on 6 matching bases. V lost 7 bases, J lost 5 bases, and 20 bases lay in between. The CDR3 sequence is 15 residues long. The germline V gene has CDR1 MNHNY and CDR2 SVGAGI (reference sequence).

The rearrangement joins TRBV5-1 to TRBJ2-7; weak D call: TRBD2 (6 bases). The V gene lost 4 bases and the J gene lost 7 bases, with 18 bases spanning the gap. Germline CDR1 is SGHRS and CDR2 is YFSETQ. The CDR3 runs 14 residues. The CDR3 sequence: CASSGRADGGEQYF. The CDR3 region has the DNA TGCGCCAGCAGCGGTAGGGCGGACGGGGGAGAGCAGTACTTC. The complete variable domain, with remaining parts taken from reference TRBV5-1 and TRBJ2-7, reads KAGVTQTPRYLIKTRGQQVTLSCSPISGHRSVSWYQQTPGQGLQFLFEYFSETQRNKGNFPGRFSGRQFSNSRSEMNVSTLELGDSALYLCASSGRADGGEQYFGPGTRLTVT.

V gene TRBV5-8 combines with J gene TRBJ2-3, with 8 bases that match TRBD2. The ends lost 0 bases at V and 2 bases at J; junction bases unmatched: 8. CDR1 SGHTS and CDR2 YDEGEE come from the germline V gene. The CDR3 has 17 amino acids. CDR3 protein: CASSLGLAGSATDTQYF. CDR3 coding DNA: TGTGCCAGCAGCTTGGGCCTAGCGGGCTCTGCCACAGATACGCAGTATTTT.

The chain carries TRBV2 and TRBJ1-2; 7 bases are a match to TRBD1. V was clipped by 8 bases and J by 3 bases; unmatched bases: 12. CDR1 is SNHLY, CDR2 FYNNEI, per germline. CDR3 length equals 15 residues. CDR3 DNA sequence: TGTGCCAGCGCGCTTAGGGTGCAGGGGGACTATGGCTACACCTTC. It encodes CASALRVQGDYGYTF.

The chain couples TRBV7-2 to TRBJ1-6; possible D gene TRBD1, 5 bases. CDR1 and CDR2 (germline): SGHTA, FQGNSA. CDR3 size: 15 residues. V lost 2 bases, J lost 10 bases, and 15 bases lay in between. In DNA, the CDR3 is TGTGCCAGCAGCTTATCGACAGAGGTCGGATCACCCCTCCACTTT. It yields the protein CASSLSTEVGSPLHF.

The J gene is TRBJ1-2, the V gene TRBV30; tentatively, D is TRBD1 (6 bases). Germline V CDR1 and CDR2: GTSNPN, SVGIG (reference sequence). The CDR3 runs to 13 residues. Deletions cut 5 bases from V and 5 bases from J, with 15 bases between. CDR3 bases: TGTGCCTGGTTCCGCGTCAGGGGATATGGCTACACCTTC. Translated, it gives CAWFRVRGYGYTF.

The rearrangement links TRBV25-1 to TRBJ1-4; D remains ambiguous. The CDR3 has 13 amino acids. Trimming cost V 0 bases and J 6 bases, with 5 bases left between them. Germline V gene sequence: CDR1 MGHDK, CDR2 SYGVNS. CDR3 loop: CASSEYSDEKLFF. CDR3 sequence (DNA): TGTGCCAGCAGTGAATACAGCGATGAAAAACTGTTTTTT. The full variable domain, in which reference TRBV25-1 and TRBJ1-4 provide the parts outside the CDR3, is EADIYQTPRYLVIGTGKKITLECSQTMGHDKMYWYQQDPGMELHLIHYSYGVNSTEKGDLSSESTVSRIRTEHFPLTLESARPSHTSQYLCASSEYSDEKLFFGSGTQLSVL.

CDR3 in amino acids: CASSGQGLTSDYGYTF. CDR3 nucleotides: TGTGCCAGCAGCGGACAGGGACTCACGAGTGACTATGGCTACACCTTC. The chain recombines TRBV28 with TRBJ1-2; TRBD1 aligns across 8 bases. After removal of 6 bases from V and 3 bases from J, the junction contained 12 bases not matched to a gene. Germline V gene data show CDR1 as MDHEN and CDR2 as SYDVKM. The CDR3 has 16 amino acids.

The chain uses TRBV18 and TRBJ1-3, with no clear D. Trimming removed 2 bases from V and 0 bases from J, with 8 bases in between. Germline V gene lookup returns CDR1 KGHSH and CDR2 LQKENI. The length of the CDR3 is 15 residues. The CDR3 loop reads CASSPGQNSGNTIYF. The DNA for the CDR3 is TGTGCCAGCTCACCAGGGCAGAACTCTGGAAACACCATATATTTT.

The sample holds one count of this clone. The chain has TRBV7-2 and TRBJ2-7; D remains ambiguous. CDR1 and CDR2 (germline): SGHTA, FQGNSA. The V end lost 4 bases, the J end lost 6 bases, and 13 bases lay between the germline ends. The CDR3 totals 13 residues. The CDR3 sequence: CASSSMRHSEQYF. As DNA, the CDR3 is TGTGCCAGCAGCTCAATGAGGCATAGCGAGCAGTACTTC.

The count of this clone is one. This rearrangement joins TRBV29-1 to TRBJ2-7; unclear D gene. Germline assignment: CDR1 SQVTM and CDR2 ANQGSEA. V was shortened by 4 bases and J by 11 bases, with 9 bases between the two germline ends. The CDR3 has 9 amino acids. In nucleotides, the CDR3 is TGCAGCGTTGTTAGCATGGAGTACTTC. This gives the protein CSVVSMEYF.

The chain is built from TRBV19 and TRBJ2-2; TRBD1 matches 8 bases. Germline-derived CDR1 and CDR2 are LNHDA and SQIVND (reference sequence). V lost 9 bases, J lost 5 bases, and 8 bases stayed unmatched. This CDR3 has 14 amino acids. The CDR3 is CASKQGGETGELFF. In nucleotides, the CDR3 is TGTGCCAGCAAACAGGGGGGCGAGACCGGGGAGCTGTTTTTT.

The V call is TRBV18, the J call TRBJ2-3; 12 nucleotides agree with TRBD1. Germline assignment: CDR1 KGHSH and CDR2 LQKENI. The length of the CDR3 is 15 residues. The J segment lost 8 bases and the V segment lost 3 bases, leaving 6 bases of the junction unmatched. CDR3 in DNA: TGTGCCAGCTCACCGGGACAGGGGGCATATGGTACGCAGTATTTT. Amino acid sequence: CASSPGQGAYGTQYF.

In DNA form, the CDR3 reads TGTGCCAGCAGCCAAGAGCCAGGGGCAATCTCTGGAAACACCATATATTTT. Translating it yields CASSQEPGAISGNTIYF. The chain combines TRBV4-2 with TRBJ1-3; tentative D call: TRBD1 (6 bases). Trimming took off 0 bases at V and 0 bases at J, with 12 bases between the two ends. CDR1 is LGHNA and CDR2 is YNFKEQ in the germline V gene. The CDR3 has 17 amino acids.

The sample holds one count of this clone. This CDR3 reads CATSRRLTAMNTEAFF. The CDR3 DNA reads as TGTGCCACCAGCAGGCGGTTGACAGCCATGAACACTGAAGCTTTCTTT. The chain carries TRBV15 and TRBJ1-1, with D possibly TRBD1 on 5 matching bases. The V gene's germline CDR1 is LNHNV and CDR2 YYDKDF (reference sequence). There are 16 residues in the CDR3. Between the trimmed V and J ends, which lost 3 bases and 0 bases, there was a span of 14 bases.